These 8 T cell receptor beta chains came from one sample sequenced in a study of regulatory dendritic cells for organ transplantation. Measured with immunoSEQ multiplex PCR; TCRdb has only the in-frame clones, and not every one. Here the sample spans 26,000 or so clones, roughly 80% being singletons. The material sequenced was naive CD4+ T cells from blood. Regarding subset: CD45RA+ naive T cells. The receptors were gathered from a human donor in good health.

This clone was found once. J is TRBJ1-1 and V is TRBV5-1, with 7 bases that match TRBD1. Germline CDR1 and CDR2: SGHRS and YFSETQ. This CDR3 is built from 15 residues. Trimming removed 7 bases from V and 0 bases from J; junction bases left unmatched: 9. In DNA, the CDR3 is TGCGCCAGCTCAAGAGTGGGACAGCTGAACACTGAAGCTTTCTTT. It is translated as CASSRVGQLNTEAFF.

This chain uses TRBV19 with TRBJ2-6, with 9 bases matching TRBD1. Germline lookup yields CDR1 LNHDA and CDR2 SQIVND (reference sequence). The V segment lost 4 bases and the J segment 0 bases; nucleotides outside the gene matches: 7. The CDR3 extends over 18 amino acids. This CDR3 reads CASSTGTGPFSGANVLTF. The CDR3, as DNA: TGTGCCAGTAGTACCGGGACAGGGCCTTTCTCTGGGGCCAACGTCCTGACTTTC.

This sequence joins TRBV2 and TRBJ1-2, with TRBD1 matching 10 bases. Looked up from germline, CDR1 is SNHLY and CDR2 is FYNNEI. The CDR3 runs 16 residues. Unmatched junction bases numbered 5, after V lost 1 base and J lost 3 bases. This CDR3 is CASSEGQGAQDYGYTF. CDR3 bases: TGTGCCAGCAGTGAAGGACAGGGGGCGCAAGACTATGGCTACACCTTC.

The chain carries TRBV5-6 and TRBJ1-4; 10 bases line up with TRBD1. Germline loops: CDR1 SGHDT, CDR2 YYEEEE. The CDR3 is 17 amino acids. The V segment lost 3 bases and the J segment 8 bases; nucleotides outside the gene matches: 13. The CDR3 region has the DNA TGTGCCAGCAGCTCGTCCCGGGACAGGGGTCCCTCGGAAAAACTGTTTTTT. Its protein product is CASSSSRDRGPSEKLFF.

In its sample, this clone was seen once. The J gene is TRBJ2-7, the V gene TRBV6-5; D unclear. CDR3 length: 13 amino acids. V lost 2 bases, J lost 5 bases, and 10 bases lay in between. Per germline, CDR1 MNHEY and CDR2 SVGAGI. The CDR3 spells CASSYPLKNEQYF. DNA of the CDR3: TGTGCCAGCAGTTACCCACTAAAAAACGAGCAGTACTTC.

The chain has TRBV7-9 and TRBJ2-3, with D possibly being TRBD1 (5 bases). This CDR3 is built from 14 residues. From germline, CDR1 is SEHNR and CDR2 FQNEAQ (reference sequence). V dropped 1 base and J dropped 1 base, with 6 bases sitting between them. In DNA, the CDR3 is TGTGCCAGCAGCTTAGTGACAGGCACAGATACGCAGTATTTT. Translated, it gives CASSLVTGTDTQYF.

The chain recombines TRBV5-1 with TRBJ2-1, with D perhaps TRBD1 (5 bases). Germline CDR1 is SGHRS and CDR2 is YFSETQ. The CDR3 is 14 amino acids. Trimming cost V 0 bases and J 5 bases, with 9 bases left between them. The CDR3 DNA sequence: TGCGCCAGCAGCTTGGCGGACAACAACAATGAGCAGTTCTTC. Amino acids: CASSLADNNNEQFF.

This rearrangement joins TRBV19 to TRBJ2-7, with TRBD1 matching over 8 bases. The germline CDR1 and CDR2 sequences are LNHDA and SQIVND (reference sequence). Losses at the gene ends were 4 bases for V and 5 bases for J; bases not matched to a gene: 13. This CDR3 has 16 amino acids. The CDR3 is CASSRLPGQAGNEQYF. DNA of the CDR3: TGTGCCAGTAGTAGACTTCCGGGACAGGCGGGGAACGAGCAGTACTTC.